This T cell receptor (beta chain) was obtained from a study of blood T cell repertoires in COVID-19. Study as a whole: Sources were T cells, B-cell-depleted T cells, or PBMCs; the material itself was cDNA or gDNA.

Profiled with immunoSEQ multiplex PCR; TCRdb holds only in-frame clones, not every one. Of fewer than 200,000 clones in the sample, 86% were seen once. The V end lost 6 bases, the J end lost 3 bases, and 11 bases lay between the germline ends. CDR3 length: 14 residues. Germline assignment: CDR1 LNHDA and CDR2 SQIVND (reference sequence). This receptor was identified in a middle-aged man with active or convalescent COVID-19. The V and J genes are TRBV19 and TRBJ1-4, with unresolved D. The specimen sequenced was peripheral blood. CDR3 residues: CASRSGFSNEKLFF. DNA of the CDR3: TGTGCCAGTAGATCGGGGTTCTCTAATGAAAAACTGTTTTTT.